This T cell receptor beta chain was observed in a study of T cell changes during pregnancy in multiple sclerosis. Here immunoSEQ multiplex PCR was the method, and the copy in TCRdb shows in-frame clones only, minus some. The table lists some 55,000 clones, about 87% of them singletons, with 5.3% in the top ten. The CDR3 runs to 14 residues. Looked up from germline, CDR1 is GTSNPN and CDR2 is SVGIG (reference sequence). V was pared by 2 bases and J by 1 base, with 3 bases of the junction left unmatched. This clone was counted only a few times. The source material was peripheral blood from another person, used as feeder cells. This receptor was obtained from a human donor whose cells served as feeder cells for cultures in a pregnancy study. V is TRBV30 and J is TRBJ2-3; 7 nucleotides match TRBD1. The CDR3 here is CAWSRGGGTDTQYF. For the CDR3, the DNA is TGTGCCTGGAGTCGAGGGGGCGGCACAGATACGCAGTATTTT.